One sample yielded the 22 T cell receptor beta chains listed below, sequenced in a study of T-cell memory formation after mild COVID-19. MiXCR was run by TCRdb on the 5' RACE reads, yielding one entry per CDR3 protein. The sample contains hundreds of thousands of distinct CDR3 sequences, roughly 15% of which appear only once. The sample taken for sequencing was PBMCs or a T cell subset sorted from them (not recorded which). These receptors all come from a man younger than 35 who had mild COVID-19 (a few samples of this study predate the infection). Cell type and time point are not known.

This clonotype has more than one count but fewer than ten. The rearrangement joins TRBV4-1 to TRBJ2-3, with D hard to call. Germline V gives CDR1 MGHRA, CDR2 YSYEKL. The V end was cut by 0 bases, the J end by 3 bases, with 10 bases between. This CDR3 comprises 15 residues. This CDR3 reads CASSQEGYGTDTQYF. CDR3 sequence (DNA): TGCGCCAGCAGCCAAGAAGGGTATGGTACAGATACGCAGTATTTT.

The CDR3 DNA reads TGTGCCAGCAGCCAAAGGACTAGCGGGGGGGAACTACAATCCTACAATGAGCAGTTCTTC. Amino acids: CASSQRTSGGELQSYNEQFF. The chain joins TRBV7-9 to TRBJ2-1, with TRBD2 identical over 15 bases. From germline, CDR1 is SEHNR and CDR2 FQNEAQ (reference sequence). The V gene end was trimmed by 5 bases and the J gene end by 1 base; junction bases not matched to a gene: 12. This CDR3 comprises 20 residues.

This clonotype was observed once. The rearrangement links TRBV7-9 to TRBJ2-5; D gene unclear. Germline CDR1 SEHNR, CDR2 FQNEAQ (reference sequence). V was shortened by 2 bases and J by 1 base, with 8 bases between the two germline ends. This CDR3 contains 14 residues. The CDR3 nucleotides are TGTGCCAGCAGCTTATCCAGTTTCCAAGAGACCCAGTACTTC. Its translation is CASSLSSFQETQYF.

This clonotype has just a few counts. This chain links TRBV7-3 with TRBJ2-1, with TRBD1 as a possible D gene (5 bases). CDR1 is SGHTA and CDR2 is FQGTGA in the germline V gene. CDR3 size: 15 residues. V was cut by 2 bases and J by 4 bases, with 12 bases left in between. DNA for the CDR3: TGTGCCAGCAGCTTATCAGGGCTGAAATACAATGAGCAGTTCTTC. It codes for CASSLSGLKYNEQFF.

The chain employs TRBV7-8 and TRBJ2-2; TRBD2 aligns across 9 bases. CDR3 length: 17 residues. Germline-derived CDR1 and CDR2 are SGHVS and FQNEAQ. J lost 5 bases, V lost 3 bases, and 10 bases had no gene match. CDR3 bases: TGTGCCAGCAGCTTTGCGCGGGGGGGCGGTGGTACCGGGGAGCTGTTTTTT. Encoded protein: CASSFARGGGGTGELFF. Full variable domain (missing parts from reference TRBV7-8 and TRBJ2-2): GAGVSQSPRYKVAKRGQDVALRCDPISGHVSLFWYQQALGQGPEFLTYFQNEAQLDKSGLPSDRFFAERPEGSVSTLKIQRTQQEDSAVYLCASSFARGGGGTGELFFGEGSRLTVL.

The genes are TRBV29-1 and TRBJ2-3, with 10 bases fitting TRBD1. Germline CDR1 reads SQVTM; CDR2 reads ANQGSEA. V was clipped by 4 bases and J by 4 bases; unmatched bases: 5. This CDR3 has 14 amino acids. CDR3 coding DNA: TGCAGCGTTGTAGACAGGGGGCCCGCAGATACGCAGTATTTT. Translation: CSVVDRGPADTQYF.

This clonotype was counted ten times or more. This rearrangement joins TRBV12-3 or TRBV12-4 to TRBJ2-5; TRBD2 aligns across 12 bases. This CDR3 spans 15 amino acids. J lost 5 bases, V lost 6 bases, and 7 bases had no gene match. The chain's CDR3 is CASSPRLAGEETQYF. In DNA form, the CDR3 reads TGTGCCAGCAGCCCAAGACTAGCGGGGGAGGAGACCCAGTACTTC.

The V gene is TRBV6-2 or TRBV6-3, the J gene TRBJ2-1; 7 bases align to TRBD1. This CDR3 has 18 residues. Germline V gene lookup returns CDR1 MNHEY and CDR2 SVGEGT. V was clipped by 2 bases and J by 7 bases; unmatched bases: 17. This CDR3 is CASSYTNRGPLSGNEQFF. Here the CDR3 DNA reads TGTGCCAGCAGTTACACCAACAGGGGACCCCTTTCTGGGAATGAGCAGTTCTTC.

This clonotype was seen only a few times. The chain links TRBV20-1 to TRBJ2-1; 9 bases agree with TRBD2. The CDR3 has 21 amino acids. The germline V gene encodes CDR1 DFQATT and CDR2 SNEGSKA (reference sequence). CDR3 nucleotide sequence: TGCAGCGCACGTTCGAGTATAGTAGCGGGGGCCCCTTTAGGCTCCTACAATGAGCAGTTCTTC. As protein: CSARSSIVAGAPLGSYNEQFF.

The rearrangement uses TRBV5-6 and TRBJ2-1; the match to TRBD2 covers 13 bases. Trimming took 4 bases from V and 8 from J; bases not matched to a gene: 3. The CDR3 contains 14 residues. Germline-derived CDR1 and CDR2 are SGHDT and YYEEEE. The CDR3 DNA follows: TGTGCCAGCAGCGGACTAGCGGGGGTTTATGAGCAGTTCTTC. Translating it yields CASSGLAGVYEQFF.

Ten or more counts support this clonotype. The CDR3 DNA follows: TGCAGTGCTAACTCGATGACAGGGGGCACAGATACGCAGTATTTT. Its protein product is CSANSMTGGTDTQYF. The chain links TRBV20-1 to TRBJ2-3, with 8 bases matching TRBD1. J was trimmed by 1 base and V by 4 bases; bases with no gene match: 7. Germline values: CDR1 DFQATT, CDR2 SNEGSKA (reference sequence). The CDR3 is 15 residues long.

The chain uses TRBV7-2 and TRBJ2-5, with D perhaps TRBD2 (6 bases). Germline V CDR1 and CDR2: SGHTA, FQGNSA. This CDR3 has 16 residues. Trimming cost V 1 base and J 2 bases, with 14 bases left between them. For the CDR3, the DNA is TGTGCCAGCAGCTTAGTGGGCGGGGCACGGCAAGAGACCCAGTACTTC. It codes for CASSLVGGARQETQYF.

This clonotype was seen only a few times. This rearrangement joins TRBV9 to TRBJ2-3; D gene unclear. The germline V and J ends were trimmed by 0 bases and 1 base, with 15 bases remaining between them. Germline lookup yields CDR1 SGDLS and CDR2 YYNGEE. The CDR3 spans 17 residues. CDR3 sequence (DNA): TGTGCCAGCAGCGTAGTGACCAGCAGGACGGGCACAGATACGCAGTATTTT. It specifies CASSVVTSRTGTDTQYF.

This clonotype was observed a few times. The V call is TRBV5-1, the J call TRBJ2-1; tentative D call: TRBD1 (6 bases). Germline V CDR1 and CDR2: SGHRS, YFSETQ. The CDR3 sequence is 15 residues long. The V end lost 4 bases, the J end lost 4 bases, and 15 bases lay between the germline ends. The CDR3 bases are TGCGCCAGCAGCCTACTAACGGACAGTTACAATGAGCAGTTCTTC. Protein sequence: CASSLLTDSYNEQFF.

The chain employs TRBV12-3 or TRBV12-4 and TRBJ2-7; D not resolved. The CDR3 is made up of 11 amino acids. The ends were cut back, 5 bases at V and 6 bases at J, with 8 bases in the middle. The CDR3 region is CASSIHAEQYF. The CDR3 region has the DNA TGTGCCAGCAGTATTCATGCCGAGCAGTACTTC.

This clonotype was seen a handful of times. Here the CDR3 DNA reads TGTGCCAGCAGTTCCCGGTCCGTGGGGGACACTGAAGCTTTCTTT. Translation: CASSSRSVGDTEAFF. The rearrangement joins TRBV6-5 to TRBJ1-1, with D possibly matching TRBD1 (5 bases). CDR1 and CDR2 from the germline V gene are MNHEY and SVGAGI. Trimming removed 4 bases from V and 3 bases from J, with 15 bases in between. This CDR3 contains 15 residues.

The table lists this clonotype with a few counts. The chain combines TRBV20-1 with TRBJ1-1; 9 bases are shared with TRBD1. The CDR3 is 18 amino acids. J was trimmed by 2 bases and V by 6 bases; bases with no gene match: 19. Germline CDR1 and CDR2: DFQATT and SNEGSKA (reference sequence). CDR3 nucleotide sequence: TGCAGTGCCTCAAACGTCCCGGGACAGGGATTGGGAAACACTGAAGCTTTCTTT. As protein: CSASNVPGQGLGNTEAFF.

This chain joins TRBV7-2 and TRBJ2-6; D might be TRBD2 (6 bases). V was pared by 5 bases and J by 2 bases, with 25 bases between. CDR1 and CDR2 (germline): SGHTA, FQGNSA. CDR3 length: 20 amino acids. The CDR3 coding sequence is TGTGCCAGCAGCCCGAGGGCTAGCGCCGCATGGGATGCTGGGGCCAACGTCCTGACTTTC. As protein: CASSPRASAAWDAGANVLTF.

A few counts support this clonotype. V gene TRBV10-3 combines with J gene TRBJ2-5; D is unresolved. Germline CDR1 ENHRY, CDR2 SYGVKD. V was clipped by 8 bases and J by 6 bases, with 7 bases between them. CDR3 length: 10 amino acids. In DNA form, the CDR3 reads TGTGCCATCGGTACGAAGACCCAGTACTTC. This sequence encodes CAIGTKTQYF.

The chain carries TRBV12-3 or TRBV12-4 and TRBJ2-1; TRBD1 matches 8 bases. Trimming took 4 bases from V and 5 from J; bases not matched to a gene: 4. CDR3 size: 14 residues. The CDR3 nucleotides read TGTGCCAGCAGTTCCGGACAGGGAAACAATGAGCAGTTCTTC. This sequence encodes CASSSGQGNNEQFF.

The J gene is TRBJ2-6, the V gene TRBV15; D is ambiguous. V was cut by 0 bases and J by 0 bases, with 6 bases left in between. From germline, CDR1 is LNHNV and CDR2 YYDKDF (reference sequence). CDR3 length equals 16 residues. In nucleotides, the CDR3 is TGTGCCACCAGCAGAGATATAGTCTCTGGGGCCAACGTCCTGACTTTC. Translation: CATSRDIVSGANVLTF.

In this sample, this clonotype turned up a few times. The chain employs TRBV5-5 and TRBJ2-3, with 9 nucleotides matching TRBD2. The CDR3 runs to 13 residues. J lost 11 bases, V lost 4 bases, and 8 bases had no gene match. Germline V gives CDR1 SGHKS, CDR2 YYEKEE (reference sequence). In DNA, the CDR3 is TGTGCCAGCAGCCCCTGGCGGGGGGGCTTGCAGTATTTT. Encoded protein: CASSPWRGGLQYF.